The next 19 T cell receptor beta chains were all read from a single sample in a study of blood T cell repertoires in COVID-19. Sequenced by immunoSEQ multiplex PCR; TCRdb stores in-frame clones only, minus some. The sample shows fewer than 300,000 clones, 84% of them seen only once. The specimen was peripheral blood. The receptors were sampled from a human donor in a cohort sampled during active COVID-19.

V and J are TRBV12-3 or TRBV12-4 and TRBJ2-7, with D unclear. CDR3 length equals 12 residues. V lost 3 bases, J lost 5 bases, and 8 bases lay in between. As DNA, the CDR3 is TGTGCCAGCAGTTTCGTAACTCACGAGCAGTACTTC. Translating it yields CASSFVTHEQYF.

The chain combines TRBV6-2 or TRBV6-3 with TRBJ1-6; D gene uncertain. Trimming removed 2 bases at V and 7 bases at J, with 12 bases between. The CDR3 extends over 15 amino acids. The germline CDR1 and CDR2 sequences are MNHEY and SVGEGT. The CDR3 here is CASSYPPSGNSPLHF. CDR3 DNA: TGTGCCAGCAGTTACCCGCCCTCCGGGAATTCACCCCTCCACTTT.

The chain carries TRBV4-1 and TRBJ1-2; 8 bases are a match to TRBD1. Per germline, CDR1 MGHRA and CDR2 YSYEKL. The ends lost 0 bases at V and 2 bases at J; junction bases unmatched: 2. The CDR3 has 15 residues. The CDR3 DNA reads as TGCGCCAGCAGCCAAGAGCCAGGGGGCAACTATGGCTACACCTTC. Translated: CASSQEPGGNYGYTF.

In DNA, the CDR3 is TGTGCCAGCAGCTTAGGGGGGCACAATCAGCCCCAGCATTTT. Its protein is CASSLGGHNQPQHF. The chain employs TRBV7-9 and TRBJ1-5, with a possible D match to TRBD1 (6 bases). Looked up from germline, CDR1 is SEHNR and CDR2 is FQNEAQ (reference sequence). The CDR3 contains 14 residues. V dropped 1 base and J dropped 3 bases, with 7 bases sitting between them.

The chain links TRBV2 to TRBJ2-5; no reliable D call. Germline values: CDR1 SNHLY, CDR2 FYNNEI. The CDR3 spans 15 residues. V gave up 2 bases and J gave up 2 bases, with 12 bases separating them. CDR3 protein: CASSESPPRQETQYF. In DNA, the CDR3 is TGTGCCAGCAGTGAATCCCCCCCGAGGCAAGAGACCCAGTACTTC.

There are a few counts of this clone. The genes are TRBV9 and TRBJ1-2, with 8 bases lining up with TRBD1. This CDR3 has 16 amino acids. The germline V gene encodes CDR1 SGDLS and CDR2 YYNGEE. Trimming at V came to 0 bases and at J to 7 bases, leaving 11 bases not matched to a gene. The CDR3 loop reads CASSVGDRDRGFGYTF. CDR3 nucleotide sequence: TGTGCCAGCAGCGTAGGGGACCGAGACAGGGGTTTTGGCTACACCTTC.

This sequence joins TRBV7-6 and TRBJ2-1; TRBD2 matches 9 bases. The CDR3 extends over 18 amino acids. V lost 5 bases, J lost 6 bases, and 17 bases stayed unmatched. In germline, CDR1 is SGHVS, CDR2 FNYEAQ. Written as DNA, the CDR3 is TGTGCCAGCAGCATCCGCGGGAGGGCCTGGAGGGGGGGCAATGAGCAGTTCTTC. The encoded protein is CASSIRGRAWRGGNEQFF.

The chain uses TRBV6-2 or TRBV6-3 and TRBJ2-7; 10 bases are a match to TRBD1. The trim removed 2 bases at V and 5 bases at J, leaving 9 bases unmatched. The CDR3 covers 16 residues. Germline V gene lookup returns CDR1 MNHEY and CDR2 SVGEGT. In nucleotides, the CDR3 is TGTGCCAGCAGTTACCGGGACAGGGGTTTGACGGACGAGCAGTACTTC. The encoded protein is CASSYRDRGLTDEQYF.

This chain links TRBV5-1 with TRBJ2-6, with D perhaps matching TRBD1 (5 bases). The CDR3 extends over 17 amino acids. Germline V gene data show CDR1 as SGHRS and CDR2 as YFSETQ. The V end was cut by 6 bases, the J end by 0 bases, with 16 bases between. The CDR3 spells CASTLTGLSSGANVLTF. The CDR3 coding sequence is TGCGCCAGCACCTTAACAGGTTTAAGCTCTGGGGCCAACGTCCTGACTTTC.

The chain couples TRBV2 to TRBJ1-1, with 10 bases matching TRBD1. CDR3 length equals 18 residues. V shed 5 bases, J shed 0 bases, and the junction held 12 bases outside the gene matches. Looked up from germline, CDR1 is SNHLY and CDR2 is FYNNEI. CDR3 nucleotide sequence: TGTGCCAGCAGTTACCGGACAGGGGGGTTTGGCGTGAACACTGAAGCTTTCTTT. It is translated as CASSYRTGGFGVNTEAFF.

The chain uses TRBV3-1 (or the pseudogene TRBV3-2) and TRBJ2-2; 10 nucleotides line up with TRBD2. The CDR3 contains 15 residues. V lost 5 bases and J lost 7; bases outside the gene matches: 7. Per germline, CDR1 LGHDT and CDR2 YNNKEL (reference sequence). The CDR3 here is CASSASGRAIGELFF. The CDR3 DNA reads as TGTGCCAGCAGCGCCAGCGGGAGGGCCATCGGGGAGCTGTTTTTT.

The CDR3 nucleotides read TGTGCCAGCAGCTTGGAGCTAGCGGGACAAGAGACCCAGTACTTC. Amino acids: CASSLELAGQETQYF. The chain joins TRBV5-4 to TRBJ2-5, with TRBD2 identical over 9 bases. Germline V gives CDR1 SGHNT, CDR2 YYREEE (reference sequence). V was pared by 0 bases and J by 2 bases, with 2 bases of the junction left unmatched. The CDR3 runs to 15 residues. The variable domain in full, with the rest retrieved from reference TRBV5-4 and TRBJ2-5, is ETGVTQSPTHLIKTRGQQVTLRCSSQSGHNTVSWYQQALGQGPQFIFQYYREEENGRGNFPPRFSGLQFPNYSSELNVNALELDDSALYLCASSLELAGQETQYFGPGTRLLVL.

The CDR3: CASSFTSGGDYEQYF. CDR3 nucleotides: TGTGCCAGCAGTTTTACTAGCGGGGGAGACTACGAGCAGTACTTC. This chain links TRBV28 with TRBJ2-7; 11 positions match TRBD2. Trimming removed 3 bases from V and 3 bases from J; junction bases left unmatched: 4. Germline V lookup: CDR1 MDHEN, CDR2 SYDVKM. CDR3 length equals 15 residues.

The genes are TRBV18 and TRBJ2-7; TRBD2 is a possible D gene (5 bases). V was trimmed by 2 bases and J by 7 bases, leaving 18 bases between them. Germline lookup yields CDR1 KGHSH and CDR2 LQKENI. This CDR3 has 15 residues. CDR3 amino acids: CASSPGNGILVEQYF. CDR3 bases: TGTGCCAGCTCACCAGGGAACGGGATATTGGTTGAGCAGTACTTC.

This chain uses TRBV3-1 (or the pseudogene TRBV3-2) with TRBJ2-1; 8 nucleotides agree with TRBD2. With 1 base clipped from V and 4 bases from J, the junction kept 3 bases outside the gene matches. The CDR3 is 15 residues long. Germline V gene sequence: CDR1 LGHDT, CDR2 YNNKEL (reference sequence). CDR3 sequence: CASSQAGGPYNEQFF. In nucleotides, the CDR3 is TGTGCCAGCAGCCAAGCGGGAGGGCCGTACAATGAGCAGTTCTTC.

The chain recombines TRBV5-4 with TRBJ2-1, with TRBD1 matching over 7 bases. V dropped 1 base and J dropped 9; count of bases not matched to a gene: 4. This CDR3 has 13 amino acids. Germline values: CDR1 SGHNT, CDR2 YYREEE (reference sequence). The CDR3 DNA is TGTGCCAGCAGCTTGCCGCCAGGGGGTGAGCAGTTCTTC. Amino acids: CASSLPPGGEQFF.

Points on this clone: This CDR3 is also generated by other DNA sequences in the sample. The chain uses TRBV20-1 and TRBJ1-2; D unclear. Germline CDR1 is DFQATT and CDR2 is SNEGSKA (reference sequence). This CDR3 region has 10 residues. Between the trimmed V and J ends, which lost 1 base and 8 bases, there was a span of 5 bases. The CDR3 protein is CSARGGGYTF. Here the CDR3 DNA reads TGCAGTGCTAGAGGCGGGGGCTACACCTTC.

The chain carries TRBV5-6 and TRBJ1-6; D remains ambiguous. CDR3 length equals 15 residues. Trimming pared 1 base from V and 7 bases from J, leaving 12 bases between. Germline-derived CDR1 and CDR2 are SGHDT and YYEEEE. The CDR3: CASSLYRLENSPLHF. CDR3 nucleotides: TGTGCCAGCAGCTTGTATCGGTTAGAGAATTCACCCCTCCACTTT.

This clone is a singleton in its sample. The chain has TRBV5-1 and TRBJ2-3; the D gene is possibly TRBD1 (5 bases). The V end lost 4 bases, the J end lost 0 bases, and 24 bases lay between the germline ends. Germline lookup yields CDR1 SGHRS and CDR2 YFSETQ. This CDR3 has 19 amino acids. CDR3 nucleotide sequence: TGCGCCAGCAGCCCCAAAGGTGTTCGGACGGACACCAGCACAGATACGCAGTATTTT. This encodes CASSPKGVRTDTSTDTQYF.